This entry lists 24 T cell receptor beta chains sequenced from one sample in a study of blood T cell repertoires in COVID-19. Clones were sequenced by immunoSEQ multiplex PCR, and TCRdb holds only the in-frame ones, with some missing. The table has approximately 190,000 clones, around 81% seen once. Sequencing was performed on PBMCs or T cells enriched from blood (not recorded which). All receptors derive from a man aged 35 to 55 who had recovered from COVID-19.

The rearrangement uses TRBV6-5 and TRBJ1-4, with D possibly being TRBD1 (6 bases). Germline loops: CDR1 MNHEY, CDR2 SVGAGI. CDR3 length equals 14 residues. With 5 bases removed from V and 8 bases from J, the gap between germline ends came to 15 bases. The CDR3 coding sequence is TGTGCCAGCAGTAAGAACTACCAGGGGGAAAAACTGTTTTTT. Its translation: CASSKNYQGEKLFF.

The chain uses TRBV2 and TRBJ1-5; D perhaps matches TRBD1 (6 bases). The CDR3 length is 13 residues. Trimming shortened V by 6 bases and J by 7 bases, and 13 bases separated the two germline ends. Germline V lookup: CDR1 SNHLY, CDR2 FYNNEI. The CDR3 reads CASRNREGQPQHF. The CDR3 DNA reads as TGTGCCAGCAGGAACAGGGAGGGCCAGCCCCAGCATTTT. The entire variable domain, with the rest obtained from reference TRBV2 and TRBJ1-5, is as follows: EPEVTQTPSHQVTQMGQEVILRCVPISNHLYFYWYRQILGQKVEFLVSFYNNEISEKSEIFDDQFSVERPDGSNFTLKIRSTKLEDSAMYFCASRNREGQPQHFGDGTRLSIL.

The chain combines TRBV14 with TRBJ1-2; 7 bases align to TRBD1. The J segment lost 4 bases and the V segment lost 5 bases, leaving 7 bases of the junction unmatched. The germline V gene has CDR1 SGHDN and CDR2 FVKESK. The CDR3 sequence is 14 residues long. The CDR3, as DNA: TGTGCCAGCAGCAGCCACAGGGGCCTCTATGGCTACACCTTC. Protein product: CASSSHRGLYGYTF.

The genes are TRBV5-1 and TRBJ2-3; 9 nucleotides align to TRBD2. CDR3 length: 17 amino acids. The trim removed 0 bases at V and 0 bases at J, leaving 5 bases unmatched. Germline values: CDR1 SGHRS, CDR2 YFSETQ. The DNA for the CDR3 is TGCGCCAGCAGCTTGGAAATAGCGGGGGCAAGCACAGATACGCAGTATTTT. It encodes CASSLEIAGASTDTQYF.

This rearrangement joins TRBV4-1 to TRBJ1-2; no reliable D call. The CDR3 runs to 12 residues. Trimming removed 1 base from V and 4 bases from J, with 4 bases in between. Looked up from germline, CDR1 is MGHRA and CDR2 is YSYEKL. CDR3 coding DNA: TGCGCCAGCAGCCAAGCGGGCTATGGCTACACCTTC. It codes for CASSQAGYGYTF.

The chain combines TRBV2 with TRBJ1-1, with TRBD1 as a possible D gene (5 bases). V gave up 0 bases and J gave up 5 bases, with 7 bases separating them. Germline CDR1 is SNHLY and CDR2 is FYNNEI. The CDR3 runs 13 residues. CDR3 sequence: CASSEAYRTEAFF. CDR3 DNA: TGTGCCAGCAGTGAAGCTTACAGGACTGAAGCTTTCTTT.

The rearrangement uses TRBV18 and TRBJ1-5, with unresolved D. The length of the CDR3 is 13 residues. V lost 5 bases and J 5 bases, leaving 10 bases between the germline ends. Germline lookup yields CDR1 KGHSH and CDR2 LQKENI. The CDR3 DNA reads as TGTGCCAGCTCAATCGGGTCAGATCAGCCCCAGCATTTT. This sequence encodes CASSIGSDQPQHF.

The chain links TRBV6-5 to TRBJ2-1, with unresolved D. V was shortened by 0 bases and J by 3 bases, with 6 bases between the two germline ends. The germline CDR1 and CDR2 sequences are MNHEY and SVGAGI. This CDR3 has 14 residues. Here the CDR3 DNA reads TGTGCCAGCAGTTACTCGGCCCACTACAATGAGCAGTTCTTC. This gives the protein CASSYSAHYNEQFF.

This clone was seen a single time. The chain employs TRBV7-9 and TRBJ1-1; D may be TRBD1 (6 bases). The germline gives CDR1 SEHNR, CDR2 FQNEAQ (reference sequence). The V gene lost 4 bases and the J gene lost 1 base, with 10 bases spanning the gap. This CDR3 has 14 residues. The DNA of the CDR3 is TGTGCCAGCAGCTCGGACAGATCGAACACTGAAGCTTTCTTT. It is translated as CASSSDRSNTEAFF. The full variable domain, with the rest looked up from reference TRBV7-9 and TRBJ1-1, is DTGVSQNPRHKITKRGQNVTFRCDPISEHNRLYWYRQTLGQGPEFLTYFQNEAQLEKSRLLSDRFSAERPKGSFSTLEIQRTEQGDSAMYLCASSSDRSNTEAFFGQGTRLTVV.

In nucleotides, the CDR3 is TGTGCCAGCAGCCAAGGCACAAGACTAGAGAGCACAGATACGCAGTATTTT. Translation gives CASSQGTRLESTDTQYF. The rearrangement links TRBV3-1 (or the pseudogene TRBV3-2) to TRBJ2-3; D may be TRBD2 (6 bases). This CDR3 has 17 amino acids. V was cut by 1 base and J by 0 bases, with 14 bases left in between. Germline V CDR1 and CDR2: LGHDT, YNNKEL (reference sequence).

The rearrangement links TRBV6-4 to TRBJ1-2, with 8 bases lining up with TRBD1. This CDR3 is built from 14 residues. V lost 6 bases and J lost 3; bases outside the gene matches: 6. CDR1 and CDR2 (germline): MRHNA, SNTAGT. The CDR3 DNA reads TGTGCCAGCAGCCGGGACAGGTTTGACTATGGCTACACCTTC. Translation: CASSRDRFDYGYTF.

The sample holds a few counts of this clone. CDR3 sequence (DNA): TGCAGCGACAAGAATCAGGAGACCCAGTACTTC. This translates into CSDKNQETQYF. V is TRBV29-1 and J is TRBJ2-5; no firm D call. CDR1 and CDR2 (germline): SQVTM, ANQGSEA. V was clipped by 7 bases and J by 5 bases, with 11 bases between them. CDR3 length equals 11 residues.

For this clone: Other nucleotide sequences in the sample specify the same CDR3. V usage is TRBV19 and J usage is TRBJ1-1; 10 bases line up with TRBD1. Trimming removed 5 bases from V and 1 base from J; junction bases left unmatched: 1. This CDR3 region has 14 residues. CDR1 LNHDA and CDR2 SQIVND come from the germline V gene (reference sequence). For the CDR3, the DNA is TGTGCCAGTAGTGGGGACAGGGGGAACACTGAAGCTTTCTTT. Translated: CASSGDRGNTEAFF.

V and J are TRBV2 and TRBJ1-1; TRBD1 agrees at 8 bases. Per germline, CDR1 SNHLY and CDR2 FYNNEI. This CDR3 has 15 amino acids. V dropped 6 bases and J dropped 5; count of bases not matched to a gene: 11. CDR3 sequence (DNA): TGTGCCAGCAGCATGGCCGAGACAGGGGTAACTGAAGCTTTCTTT. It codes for CASSMAETGVTEAFF.

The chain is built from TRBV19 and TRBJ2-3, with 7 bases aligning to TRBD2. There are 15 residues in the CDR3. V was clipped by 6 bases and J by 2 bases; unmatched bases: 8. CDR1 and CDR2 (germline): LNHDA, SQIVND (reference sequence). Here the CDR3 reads CASSRAGSYTDTQYF. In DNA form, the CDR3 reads TGTGCCAGTAGCCGAGCGGGGTCTTACACAGATACGCAGTATTTT. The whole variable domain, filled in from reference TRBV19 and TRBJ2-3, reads DGGITQSPKYLFRKEGQNVTLSCEQNLNHDAMYWYRQDPGQGLRLIYYSQIVNDFQKGDIAEGYSVSREKKESFPLTVTSAQKNPTAFYLCASSRAGSYTDTQYFGPGTRLTVL.

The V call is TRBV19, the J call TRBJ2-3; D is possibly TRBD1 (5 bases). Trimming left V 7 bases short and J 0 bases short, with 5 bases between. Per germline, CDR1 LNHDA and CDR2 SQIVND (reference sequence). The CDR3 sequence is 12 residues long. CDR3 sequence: CASKGSTDTQYF. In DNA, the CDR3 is TGTGCCAGTAAGGGGAGCACAGATACGCAGTATTTT. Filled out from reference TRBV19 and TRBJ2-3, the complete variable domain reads DGGITQSPKYLFRKEGQNVTLSCEQNLNHDAMYWYRQDPGQGLRLIYYSQIVNDFQKGDIAEGYSVSREKKESFPLTVTSAQKNPTAFYLCASKGSTDTQYFGPGTRLTVL.

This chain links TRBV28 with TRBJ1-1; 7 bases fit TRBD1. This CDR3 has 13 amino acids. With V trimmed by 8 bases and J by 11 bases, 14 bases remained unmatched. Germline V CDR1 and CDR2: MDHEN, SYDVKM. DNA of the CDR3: TGTGCCAGCGGAACTACTCAGGGGGTTGACGCTTTCTTT. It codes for CASGTTQGVDAFF.

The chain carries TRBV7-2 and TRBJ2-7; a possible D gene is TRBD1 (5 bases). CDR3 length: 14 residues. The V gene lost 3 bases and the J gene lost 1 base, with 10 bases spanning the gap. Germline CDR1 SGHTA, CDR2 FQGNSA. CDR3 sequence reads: CASSLDIGSYEQYF. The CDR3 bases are TGTGCCAGCAGCTTGGACATCGGGTCCTACGAGCAGTACTTC. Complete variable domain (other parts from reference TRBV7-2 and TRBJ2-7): GAGVSQSPSNKVTEKGKDVELRCDPISGHTALYWYRQSLGQGLEFLIYFQGNSAPDKSGLPSDRFSAERTGGSVSTLTIQRTQQEDSAVYLCASSLDIGSYEQYFGPGTRLTVT.

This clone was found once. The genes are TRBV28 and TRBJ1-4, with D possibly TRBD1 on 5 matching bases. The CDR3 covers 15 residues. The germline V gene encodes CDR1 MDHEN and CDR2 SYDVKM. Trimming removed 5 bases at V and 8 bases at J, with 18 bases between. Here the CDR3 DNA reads TGTGCCAGCAGTCCGTTTGAAGGGGCAAGCGAAAAACTGTTTTTT. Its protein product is CASSPFEGASEKLFF.

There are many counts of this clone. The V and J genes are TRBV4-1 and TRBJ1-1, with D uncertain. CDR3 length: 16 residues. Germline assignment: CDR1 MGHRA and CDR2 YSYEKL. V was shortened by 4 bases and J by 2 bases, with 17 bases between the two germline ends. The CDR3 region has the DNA TGCGCCAGCAGCCTCGACGCCCTGGGAGTAAACACTGAAGCTTTCTTT. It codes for CASSLDALGVNTEAFF.

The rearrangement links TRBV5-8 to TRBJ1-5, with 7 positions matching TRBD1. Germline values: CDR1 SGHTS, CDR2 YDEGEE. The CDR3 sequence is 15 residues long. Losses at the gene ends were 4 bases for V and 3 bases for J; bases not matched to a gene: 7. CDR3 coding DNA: TGTGCCAGCAGCGACGGAGACAGGGACAATCAGCCCCAGCATTTT. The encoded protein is CASSDGDRDNQPQHF.

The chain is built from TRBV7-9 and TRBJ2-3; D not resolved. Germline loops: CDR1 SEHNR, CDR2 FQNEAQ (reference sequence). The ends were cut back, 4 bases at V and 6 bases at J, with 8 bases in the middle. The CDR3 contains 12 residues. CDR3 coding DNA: TGTGCCAGCAGCTCTACCTGGGATACGCAGTATTTT. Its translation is CASSSTWDTQYF.

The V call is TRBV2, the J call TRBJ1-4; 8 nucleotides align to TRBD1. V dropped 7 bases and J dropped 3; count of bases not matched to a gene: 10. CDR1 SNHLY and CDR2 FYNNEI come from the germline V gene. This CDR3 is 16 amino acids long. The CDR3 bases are TGTGCCAGCAATCGACAGGGACAGGCGGCTAATGAAAAACTGTTTTTT. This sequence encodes CASNRQGQAANEKLFF.

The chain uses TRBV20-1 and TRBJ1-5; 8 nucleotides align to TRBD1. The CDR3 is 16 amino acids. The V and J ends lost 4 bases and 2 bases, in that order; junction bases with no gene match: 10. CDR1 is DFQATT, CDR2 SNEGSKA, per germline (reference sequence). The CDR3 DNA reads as TGCAGTGCTAATGACAGGGGAAATTTTGGCAATCAGCCCCAGCATTTT. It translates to CSANDRGNFGNQPQHF.